This T cell receptor (beta chain) derives from a study of blood T cell repertoires in COVID-19. In the study overall: Samples representing acute and convalescent COVID-19 were sourced from the United States, Italy and Spain. The cDNA or gDNA used as material had been derived from T cells, B-cell-depleted T cells, or PBMCs.

Here immunoSEQ multiplex PCR was the method, and the copy in TCRdb shows in-frame clones only, minus some. The sample holds roughly 62,000 clones; around 87% are singletons and the top ten take 10%. From germline, CDR1 is SGHNT and CDR2 YYREEE (reference sequence). Trimming cost V 5 bases and J 4 bases, with 15 bases left between them. The CDR3 totals 14 residues. The material sequenced was peripheral blood. The sequence derives from a human donor with acute or convalescent COVID-19. The donor label of this sample is uncertain. V gene TRBV5-4 combines with J gene TRBJ2-5; D is perhaps TRBD1 (5 bases). CDR3: CASSSRGARETQYF. The CDR3, as DNA: TGTGCCAGCAGTTCGCGTGGGGCCCGAGAGACCCAGTACTTC.